These T cell receptor beta chains were read from a single sample in a study of T cell changes during pregnancy in multiple sclerosis. Assay used: immunoSEQ multiplex PCR; TCRdb lists only in-frame clones, some missing. The profile covers around 31,000 clones, with 88% appearing a single time and 0.7% to 0.75% taken by the ten largest. This material consisted of CD4+ T cells from peripheral blood mononuclear cells, taken in the first trimester of pregnancy. Receptors originate from a female donor in good health, enrolled as a control in a pregnancy study. Both conserved end residues are part of each CDR3. A D gene is named only where the DNA matches it firmly. Clone size, where shown, is once, few, many, or a class for clones that have expanded.

d_gene,abundance,j_gene,v_gene,CDR3aa,CDR3nt
NA,few,TRBJ1-1,TRBV30,CAWTGGGETEAFF,TGTGCCTGGACGGGGGGAGGAGAGACTGAAGCTTTCTTT
NA,NA,TRBJ2-7,TRBV5-1,CASSASGTYEQYF,TGCGCCAGCAGCGCCTCCGGGACCTACGAGCAGTACTTC
NA,once,TRBJ1-2,TRBV7-2,CASSLGLVGEEPANYGYTF,TGTGCCAGCAGCTTAGGTCTGGTTGGTGAAGAACCGGCTAACTATGGCTACACCTTC
TRBD1,NA,TRBJ2-7,TRBV5-1,CASSLGTGGGEQYF,TGCGCCAGCAGCCTAGGGACAGGGGGTGGGGAGCAGTACTTC
NA,NA,TRBJ2-1,TRBV19,CASSIRQAANEQFF,TGTGCCAGTAGTATAAGGCAGGCCGCGAATGAGCAGTTCTTC
NA,NA,TRBJ1-2,TRBV7-2,CASSRRADVYGYTF,TGTGCCAGCAGCCGGCGGGCCGACGTCTATGGCTACACCTTC
TRBD1,NA,TRBJ1-2,TRBV6-5,CASRQTGGNYGYTF,TGTGCCAGCAGACAGACAGGGGGTAACTATGGCTACACCTTC
TRBD1,NA,TRBJ2-7,TRBV27,CASGQMTGKYEQYF,TGTGCCAGCGGACAAATGACAGGGAAGTACGAGCAGTACTTC
NA,NA,TRBJ2-2,TRBV19,CASSRNPDRNNGELFF,TGTGCCAGTAGTCGTAATCCGGACAGAAACAACGGGGAGCTGTTTTTT
TRBD2,NA,TRBJ2-5,TRBV7-9,CASSLEWGGNQETQYF,TGTGCCAGCAGCTTGGAGTGGGGGGGAAACCAAGAGACCCAGTACTTC
NA,NA,TRBJ2-1,TRBV14,CASSQVLGWGVNEQFF,TGTGCCAGCAGCCAAGTCCTCGGGTGGGGGGTCAATGAGCAGTTCTTC
TRBD1,NA,TRBJ2-3,TRBV9,CASNTQGAYTDTQYF,TGTGCCAGCAACACGCAGGGGGCCTACACAGATACGCAGTATTTT
NA,NA,TRBJ1-3,TRBV4-1,CASSQGRAGRARSGNTIYF,TGCGCCAGCAGCCAAGGGAGGGCAGGGCGCGCCCGGTCTGGAAACACCATATATTTT
NA,few,TRBJ1-1,TRBV5-1,CASSLDHKTEAFF,TGCGCCAGCAGCTTGGATCACAAAACTGAAGCTTTCTTT
NA,NA,TRBJ1-3,TRBV7-2,CASSLDAFQNPPGNTIYF,TGTGCCAGCAGCTTAGACGCTTTCCAGAATCCGCCTGGAAACACCATATATTTT
NA,NA,TRBJ2-1,TRBV19,CASTQAHSSYNEQFF,TGTGCCAGTACACAGGCCCATAGCTCCTACAATGAGCAGTTCTTC
TRBD1,NA,TRBJ1-5,TRBV19,CASSLTGERQPQHF,TGTGCCAGTAGTTTGACAGGGGAGCGGCAGCCCCAGCATTTT
TRBD1,NA,TRBJ1-3,TRBV5-6,CASSLGGGAVGNTIYF,TGTGCCAGCAGCTTGGGAGGGGGCGCGGTTGGAAACACCATATATTTT
TRBD1,NA,TRBJ1-2,TRBV29-1,CSAATGTDYGYTF,TGCAGCGCCGCCACCGGGACAGACTATGGCTACACCTTC
NA,NA,TRBJ1-1,TRBV15,CATSRGAGAGNTEAFF,TGTGCCACCAGCAGAGGGGCGGGGGCCGGGAACACTGAAGCTTTCTTT